Below, 9 T cell receptor beta chains from the same sample are listed, as sequenced in a study of T cells in Graves' hyperthyroidism and ophthalmopathy. Amplification of TCR beta CDR3 regions was performed using RNA transcripts as template. The TCR CDR3 first-round RT-PCR relied on the HTBI primer set. TCRdb processed the multiplex PCR reads anew with MiXCR; each CDR3 protein has one entry. The profile covers 500,000 to 600,000 distinct CDR3 sequences, with over 45% appearing a single time and 35% to 50% taken by the ten largest. Sequenced material: peripheral blood or thyroid tissue (not recorded which). Receptors originate from an adult woman with Graves' disease, either hyperthyroidism or ophthalmopathy (not recorded which).

The V gene is TRBV16, the J gene TRBJ1-3; a possible D gene is TRBD1 (6 bases). Trimming removed 6 bases at V and 1 base at J, with 13 bases between. Germline CDR1 is KGHSY and CDR2 is FQNENV. The CDR3 has 15 amino acids. The chain's CDR3 is CASRLTGRSGNTIYF. DNA of the CDR3: TGTGCCAGCAGACTTACAGGGAGATCTGGAAACACCATATATTTT.

This clonotype has just a few counts. Being one base from a much bigger clone, this may be a read error. The chain employs TRBV2 and TRBJ2-7; tentatively, D is TRBD1 (6 bases). The CDR3 runs to 13 residues. Germline V gives CDR1 SNHLY, CDR2 FYNNEI. V gave up 7 bases and J gave up 6 bases, with 16 bases separating them. The CDR3 region is CASIGAQGTEQYF. As DNA, the CDR3 is TGTGCCAGCATAGGGGCTCAGGGGACCGAGCAGTACTTC.

In its sample, this clonotype was seen a few times. J is TRBJ1-4 and V is TRBV29-1; 8 bases match TRBD1. The V gene end was trimmed by 4 bases and the J gene end by 5 bases; junction bases not matched to a gene: 3. CDR1 is SQVTM and CDR2 is ANQGSEA in the germline V gene. This CDR3 is built from 13 residues. The CDR3 nucleotides read TGCAGCGTTGCTAGGACAGGGAATGAAAAACTGTTTTTT. It translates to CSVARTGNEKLFF.

This sequence joins TRBV20-1 and TRBJ2-5, with no clear D. The V gene's germline CDR1 is DFQATT and CDR2 SNEGSKA (reference sequence). Trimming cost V 2 bases and J 5 bases, with 9 bases left between them. CDR3 size: 12 residues. CDR3 coding DNA: TGCAGTGCTAGACTCCTAGGGGAGACCCAGTACTTC. Translated: CSARLLGETQYF.

The chain is built from TRBV7-9 and TRBJ2-1; 12 nucleotides match TRBD2. Germline CDR1 and CDR2: SEHNR and FQNEAQ (reference sequence). V gave up 6 bases and J gave up 5 bases; unmatched junction bases: 8. The CDR3 covers 16 residues. CDR3 protein: CASRTASGRADNEQFF. The CDR3 DNA follows: TGTGCCAGCAGGACCGCTAGCGGGAGGGCGGACAATGAGCAGTTCTTC.

Ten or more counts support this clonotype. V usage is TRBV25-1 and J usage is TRBJ1-6, with D possibly TRBD1 on 5 matching bases. Looked up from germline, CDR1 is MGHDK and CDR2 is SYGVNS. The CDR3 loop spans 14 amino acids. V lost 3 bases, J lost 4 bases, and 7 bases lay in between. The CDR3 spells CASSEGGYNSPLHF. The CDR3 region has the DNA TGTGCCAGCAGTGAGGGGGGGTATAATTCACCCCTCCACTTT.

Many counts were recorded for this clonotype. The chain has TRBV7-9 and TRBJ1-1; D gene unclear. Germline V gene lookup returns CDR1 SEHNR and CDR2 FQNEAQ (reference sequence). The CDR3 consists of 14 residues. V dropped 5 bases and J dropped 5 bases, with 15 bases sitting between them. The CDR3 region is CASSPTRGETEAFF. As DNA, the CDR3 is TGTGCCAGCAGCCCTACGCGGGGAGAGACTGAAGCTTTCTTT.

The table lists this clonotype with a few counts. The V and J genes are TRBV7-9 and TRBJ1-1; 9 positions agree with TRBD1. CDR1 and CDR2 from the germline V gene are SEHNR and FQNEAQ (reference sequence). The CDR3 spans 17 residues. Losses at the gene ends were 2 bases for V and 1 base for J; bases not matched to a gene: 8. The CDR3 sequence is CASSLPRQGEANTEAFF. CDR3 in DNA: TGTGCCAGCAGCTTACCTCGACAGGGGGAGGCGAACACTGAAGCTTTCTTT.

The sample holds many counts of this clonotype. The gene calls are TRBV24-1 and TRBJ2-2; the D call may be TRBD1 or TRBD2 (5 bases each). CDR1 and CDR2 (germline): KGHDR, SFDVKD. The CDR3 is made up of 13 amino acids. The V and J ends lost 4 bases and 13 bases respectively, with 15 bases between them. CDR3 DNA: TGTGCCACCAGTGACCCGAGGGGAGTCGGGCTGTTTTTT. Translated, it gives CATSDPRGVGLFF.